The next 5 T cell receptor beta chains were all read from a single sample in a study of T cell repertoires in cytomegalovirus infection. Antigen specificity for these receptors is unknown. TCRdb re-called the reads with MiXCR, one entry per CDR3 protein. The sample consists of 300,000 or so distinct CDR3 sequences, 25% of them appearing once. Sequenced material: cultured PBMCs, taken from culture after CMV antigen stimulation. The receptors shown here come from a human donor in good health (CMV status not recorded). Some clones in this sample may be carry-over from other donors' samples.

This chain joins TRBV27 and TRBJ2-3; D gene uncertain. This CDR3 comprises 11 residues. Germline V gene lookup returns CDR1 MNHEY and CDR2 SMNVEV (reference sequence). Trimming left V 11 bases short and J 5 bases short, with 11 bases between. CDR3 amino acids: CAAQWGDTQYF. The DNA for the CDR3 is TGTGCCGCTCAGTGGGGAGATACGCAGTATTTT.

This clonotype was seen ten or more times. V and J are TRBV7-2 and TRBJ1-5; D is undetermined. V was clipped by 1 base and J by 6 bases, with 7 bases between them. Germline V gene data show CDR1 as SGHTA and CDR2 as FQGNSA. This CDR3 has 13 amino acids. The DNA of the CDR3 is TGTGCCAGCAGCTTAGACGGGTCTCAGCCCCAGCATTTT. It encodes CASSLDGSQPQHF.

This clonotype was seen repeatedly, ten times or more. The J gene is TRBJ1-5, the V gene TRBV7-2, with D tentatively TRBD1 (5 bases). Germline CDR1 reads SGHTA; CDR2 reads FQGNSA. There are 18 residues in the CDR3. Trimming pared 2 bases from V and 0 bases from J, leaving 17 bases between. Written as DNA, the CDR3 is TGTGCCAGCAGCTTATGGGCCGGGGGGGGGTATAGCAATCAGCCCCAGCATTTT. It yields the protein CASSLWAGGGYSNQPQHF.

V gene TRBV5-5 combines with J gene TRBJ1-2; D not certain. Germline CDR1 and CDR2: SGHKS and YYEKEE (reference sequence). With 2 bases removed from V and 8 bases from J, the gap between germline ends came to 7 bases. This CDR3 contains 11 residues. CDR3 amino acids: CASSFPGGYTF. In DNA form, the CDR3 reads TGTGCCAGCAGCTTTCCAGGAGGCTACACCTTC.

This clonotype was seen only a few times. The chain recombines TRBV11-3 with TRBJ2-5, with 8 bases identical to TRBD2. The CDR3 extends over 17 amino acids. J lost 2 bases, V lost 1 base, and 9 bases had no gene match. Germline CDR1 reads SGHNT; CDR2 reads YENEEA. The CDR3 DNA sequence: TGTGCCAGCAGCTTAGGCGGAGCGGGAGCCGTTCAAGAGACCCAGTACTTC. This sequence encodes CASSLGGAGAVQETQYF.